A selection of T cell receptor beta chains follows, all from one sample in a study of T cell responses to AZD1222 COVID-19 vaccine. The repertoire was sequenced with immunoSEQ multiplex PCR; TCRdb's copy has only in-frame clones and lacks some. Among some 170,000 clones listed, roughly 90% were seen once. The starting material was peripheral blood, obtained 28 days after the second AZD1222 dose. The receptors shown here come from an adult who received the AZD1222 COVID-19 vaccine. Each CDR3 is given with its conserved first and last residue. The D gene is left open where the match is weak. Some rows have no size entry. The others give once, few or many, or a class for an expanded clone.

J,D,V,size,CDR3,DNA
TRBJ2-2,TRBD1,TRBV14,.,CASSQTGTETANTGELFF,TGTGCCAGCAGCCAAACCGGGACAGAGACCGCGAACACCGGGGAGCTGTTTTTT
TRBJ2-2,.,TRBV6-6,.,CASRTGNTGELFF,TGTGCCAGCAGGACAGGGAACACCGGGGAGCTGTTTTTT
TRBJ1-5,.,TRBV7-2,.,CASSLGDRVNQPQHF,TGTGCCAGCAGCTTAGGTGACAGAGTCAATCAGCCCCAGCATTTT
TRBJ1-2,TRBD1,TRBV6-2/TRBV6-3,.,CASSPDRANFGYTF,TGTGCCAGCAGTCCGGACAGGGCAAATTTTGGCTACACCTTC
TRBJ2-7,.,TRBV27,.,CASTLFSPGAGDEQYF,TGTGCCAGCACCCTATTCTCCCCGGGGGCTGGGGACGAGCAGTACTTC
TRBJ1-5,.,TRBV19,.,CASSTTGSNQPQHF,TGTGCCAGTAGTACAACAGGGAGCAATCAGCCCCAGCATTTT
TRBJ1-2,.,TRBV4-3,.,CASSLQGGGGYTF,TGCGCCAGCAGCCTCCAGGGCGGCGGAGGCTACACCTTC
TRBJ2-7,.,TRBV2,.,CASSENYEQYF,TGTGCCAGCAGTGAAAACTACGAGCAGTACTTC
TRBJ1-2,.,TRBV6-5,.,CASIVRRKLYGYTF,TGTGCCAGCATCGTCAGGAGAAAGCTCTATGGCTACACCTTC
TRBJ2-2,.,TRBV6-5,few,CASSSVVGELFF,TGTGCCAGCAGTTCAGTCGTCGGGGAGCTGTTTTTT
TRBJ1-4,.,TRBV5-1,.,CASSFGGPFGEKLFF,TGCGCCAGCAGCTTCGGGGGGCCGTTCGGGGAAAAACTGTTTTTT
TRBJ1-4,.,TRBV5-1,.,CASRGDGAATNEKLFF,TGCGCCAGCAGAGGGGATGGGGCGGCAACTAATGAAAAACTGTTTTTT
TRBJ1-4,.,TRBV18,.,CASSGGNEKLFF,TGTGCCAGCTCAGGCGGCAATGAAAAACTGTTTTTT
TRBJ2-7,TRBD1,TRBV5-1,.,CASSMGQGMYEQYF,TGCGCCAGCAGCATGGGACAGGGTATGTACGAGCAGTACTTC
TRBJ1-5,.,TRBV3-1/TRBV3-2,.,CASSQVGNQPQHF,TGTGCCAGCAGCCAGGTGGGCAATCAGCCCCAGCATTTT
TRBJ2-1,TRBD1,TRBV5-1,.,CASSLEGAGEQFF,TGCGCCAGCAGCTTGGAGGGGGCAGGGGAGCAGTTCTTC
TRBJ1-5,.,TRBV19,.,CASSMSGDYQPQHF,TGTGCCAGTAGTATGTCCGGCGACTATCAGCCCCAGCATTTT
TRBJ2-7,TRBD1,TRBV7-3,.,CASSFQGAYEQYF,TGTGCCAGCAGCTTCCAGGGGGCCTACGAGCAGTACTTC
TRBJ1-1,.,TRBV6-4,.,CASSSERNTEAFF,TGTGCCAGCAGTTCCGAGAGGAACACTGAAGCTTTCTTT
TRBJ2-3,.,TRBV10-3,.,CATAKSSTDTQYF,TGTGCCACTGCCAAGTCGTCCACAGATACGCAGTATTTT
TRBJ2-7,.,TRBV27,.,CASSLSRLGTYEQYF,TGTGCCAGCAGTTTATCGCGTCTCGGGACCTACGAGCAGTACTTC
TRBJ1-5,.,TRBV6-5,.,CASIMDGRQPQHF,TGTGCCAGCATTATGGACGGCCGTCAGCCCCAGCATTTT
TRBJ1-4,.,TRBV18,.,CASSPWTNGRPNEKLFF,TGTGCCAGCTCACCTTGGACAAACGGGCGTCCTAATGAAAAACTGTTTTTT
TRBJ1-5,TRBD1,TRBV30,.,CAWSATGGGAGQPQHF,TGTGCCTGGAGTGCGACAGGGGGCGGGGCAGGTCAGCCCCAGCATTTT
TRBJ2-7,.,TRBV29-1,few,CSVEDSEAYEQYF,TGCAGCGTTGAAGACAGTGAGGCCTACGAGCAGTACTTC
TRBJ1-2,.,TRBV7-9,.,CASLTGDYGYTF,TGTGCCAGCCTGACAGGTGACTATGGCTACACCTTC
TRBJ2-3,TRBD2,TRBV4-2,once,CASSQEAGGPDTQYF,TGTGCCAGCAGCCAAGAAGCGGGGGGCCCAGATACGCAGTATTTT
TRBJ1-1,.,TRBV29-1,once,CSVEDTRPEAFF,TGCAGCGTTGAAGATACGAGACCCGAAGCTTTCTTT
TRBJ2-2,.,TRBV30,.,CAWSGSGLAANTGELFF,TGTGCCTGGAGTGGGTCGGGGTTGGCGGCGAACACCGGGGAGCTGTTTTTT
TRBJ2-2,.,TRBV9,.,CASASGAYFTGELFF,TGTGCCAGCGCCTCGGGGGCGTACTTCACCGGGGAGCTGTTTTTT
TRBJ1-6,.,TRBV27,.,CASRTMDWSSYNSPLHF,TGTGCCAGCAGGACTATGGACTGGAGCTCCTATAATTCACCCCTCCACTTT
TRBJ1-6,TRBD1,TRBV6-5,.,CASSSWTGGGSPLHF,TGTGCCAGCAGTTCTTGGACAGGAGGAGGATCACCCCTCCACTTT
TRBJ1-2,.,TRBV4-2,.,CASSQRAGDGYTF,TGTGCCAGCAGCCAAAGGGCAGGGGATGGCTACACCTTC
TRBJ2-7,.,TRBV5-1,.,CASSFTGLTYEQYF,TGCGCCAGCAGCTTTACAGGCCTGACCTACGAGCAGTACTTC
TRBJ1-1,TRBD1,TRBV10-2,.,CASSEETGEAFF,TGCGCCAGCAGTGAAGAGACAGGGGAAGCTTTCTTT
TRBJ2-7,.,TRBV4-1,.,CASSHGGGSYEQYF,TGCGCCAGCAGCCATGGGGGAGGCTCCTACGAGCAGTACTTC
TRBJ1-1,TRBD1,TRBV7-9,once,CASSLVGTGILSTEAFF,TGTGCCAGCAGCTTAGTTGGGACAGGGATACTTAGCACTGAAGCTTTCTTT
TRBJ1-4,TRBD1,TRBV5-6,.,CASSADRGGGEKLFF,TGTGCCAGCAGCGCGGACAGGGGCGGTGGTGAAAAACTGTTTTTT
TRBJ1-2,.,TRBV13,.,CASSLVQGDYGYTF,TGTGCCAGCAGCTTAGTCCAGGGAGACTATGGCTACACCTTC
TRBJ2-1,.,TRBV27,.,CASSLLGLYNEQFF,TGTGCCAGCAGTTTACTTGGACTTTACAATGAGCAGTTCTTC
TRBJ1-1,.,TRBV4-1,.,CASSHIVGANTEAFF,TGCGCCAGCAGCCACATCGTGGGGGCGAACACTGAAGCTTTCTTT
TRBJ1-1,TRBD1,TRBV6-5,.,CASSYSTGRHTEAFF,TGTGCCAGCAGTTACTCGACAGGGAGGCACACTGAAGCTTTCTTT
TRBJ2-1,.,TRBV7-2,once,CASSLVTRANEQFF,TGTGCCAGCAGCTTGGTCACTAGGGCCAATGAGCAGTTCTTC
TRBJ2-7,.,TRBV12-3/TRBV12-4,.,CASSLQVNYEQYF,TGTGCCAGCAGTTTGCAGGTTAACTACGAGCAGTACTTC
TRBJ2-7,.,TRBV20-1,few,CSANDNYEQYF,TGCAGTGCTAATGATAACTACGAGCAGTACTTC
TRBJ1-5,.,TRBV29-1,.,CSVASGNQPQHF,TGCAGCGTTGCAAGTGGAAATCAGCCCCAGCATTTT
TRBJ2-5,.,TRBV2,.,CASSEALRGQYF,TGTGCCAGCAGTGAAGCGCTTCGGGGCCAGTACTTC
TRBJ1-1,.,TRBV18,.,CASSPPRNTNTEAFF,TGTGCCAGCTCACCACCGAGGAACACGAACACTGAAGCTTTCTTT
TRBJ1-1,TRBD1,TRBV29-1,.,CSVEDRGPNTEAFF,TGCAGCGTTGAAGACAGGGGGCCCAACACTGAAGCTTTCTTT
TRBJ1-2,.,TRBV5-8,.,CATRRGTFYGYTF,TGTGCGACACGGAGAGGGACTTTCTATGGCTACACCTTC
TRBJ2-2,.,TRBV6-1,once,CASSETNTGELFF,TGTGCCAGCAGTGAGACTAACACCGGGGAGCTGTTTTTT
TRBJ2-7,.,TRBV2,.,CASTYSYEQYF,TGTGCCAGCACGTACTCCTACGAGCAGTACTTC
TRBJ2-3,.,TRBV7-6,.,CASSLQGGTFTTDTQYF,TGTGCCAGCAGCCTACAAGGGGGGACTTTCACTACAGATACGCAGTATTTT
TRBJ1-4,.,TRBV7-2,.,CASSLRTPVSEKLFF,TGTGCCAGCAGCTTACGGACCCCCGTTTCGGAAAAACTGTTTTTT